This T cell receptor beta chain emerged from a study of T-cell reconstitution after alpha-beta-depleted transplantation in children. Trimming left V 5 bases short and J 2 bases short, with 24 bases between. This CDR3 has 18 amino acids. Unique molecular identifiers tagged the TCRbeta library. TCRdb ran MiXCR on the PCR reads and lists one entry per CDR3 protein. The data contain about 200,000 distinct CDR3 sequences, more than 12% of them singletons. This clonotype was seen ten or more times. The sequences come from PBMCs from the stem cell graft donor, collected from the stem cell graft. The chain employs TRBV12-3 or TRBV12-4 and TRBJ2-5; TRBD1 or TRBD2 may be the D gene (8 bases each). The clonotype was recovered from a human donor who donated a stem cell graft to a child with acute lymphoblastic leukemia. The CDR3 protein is CASSQLQGAAGGQETQYF. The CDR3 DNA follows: TGTGCCAGCAGTCAACTTCAGGGGGCTGCGGGAGGTCAAGAGACCCAGTACTTC.